The next 29 T cell receptor beta chains were all read from a single sample in a study of CD8 T cells in ankylosing spondylitis. A single record per CDR3 protein comes from TCRdb applying MiXCR to the 5' RACE reads. The sample lists 150,000 to 200,000 distinct CDR3 sequences; roughly 13% were seen once. The sample comprised blood, either unsorted or a sorted T cell fraction (not recorded which). The source of these receptors is a female donor with ankylosing spondylitis or in good health (not recorded which).

V usage is TRBV12-2 and J usage is TRBJ2-7; whether TRBD1, the table's D call, matches the DNA was not checked. TRBV12-2 is described as a pseudogene. CDR3 length: 12 residues. The CDR3 region is CALDRVLYEQYF. CDR3 bases: TGTGCACTAGACAGGGTCCTTTACGAGCAGTACTTC.

The chain carries TRBV7-2 and TRBJ1-3; 7 bases are shared with TRBD1. The CDR3 consists of 13 residues. V dropped 5 bases and J dropped 8; count of bases not matched to a gene: 6. From germline, CDR1 is SGHTA and CDR2 FQGNSA. The CDR3 here is CASSIQGRDTIYF. The CDR3 bases are TGTGCCAGCAGCATACAGGGGAGAGACACCATATATTTT.

This clonotype has only a few counts. V is TRBV27 and J is TRBJ2-3, with D unclear. Trimming left V 6 bases short and J 2 bases short, with 6 bases between. This CDR3 has 12 residues. CDR1 is MNHEY, CDR2 SMNVEV, per germline (reference sequence). The CDR3 bases are TGTGCCAGCAGAGGGTTCACAGATACGCAGTATTTT. Its protein is CASRGFTDTQYF.

CDR3 protein: CASSIEASGRAGEQYF. The CDR3 region has the DNA TGTGCCAGTAGTATAGAGGCTAGCGGGAGGGCCGGCGAGCAGTACTTC. The chain links TRBV19 to TRBJ2-7, with TRBD2 matching 12 bases. CDR3 length equals 16 residues. After removal of 0 bases from V and 6 bases from J, the junction contained 6 bases not matched to a gene. CDR1 is LNHDA and CDR2 is SQIVND in the germline V gene (reference sequence). Full variable domain (outside the CDR3, taken from reference TRBV19 and TRBJ2-7): DGGITQSPKYLFRKEGQNVTLSCEQNLNHDAMYWYRQDPGQGLRLIYYSQIVNDFQKGDIAEGYSVSREKKESFPLTVTSAQKNPTAFYLCASSIEASGRAGEQYFGPGTRLTVT.

This chain uses TRBV7-8 with TRBJ1-1, with D possibly being TRBD1 (6 bases). This CDR3 comprises 14 residues. The V end lost 2 bases, the J end lost 11 bases, and 18 bases lay between the germline ends. Per germline, CDR1 SGHVS and CDR2 FQNEAQ. The CDR3 loop is CASSLWDPGQKAFF. CDR3 DNA sequence: TGTGCCAGCAGCTTATGGGACCCCGGACAGAAGGCTTTCTTT.

This clonotype has only a few counts. The chain joins TRBV5-6 to TRBJ2-5; 8 nucleotides align to TRBD2. CDR3 length: 15 amino acids. Unmatched junction bases numbered 9, after V lost 4 bases and J lost 4 bases. Germline V gene lookup returns CDR1 SGHDT and CDR2 YYEEEE. CDR3 bases: TGTGCCAGCAGCCCGGGGGGGGGCGGGAGAGAGACCCAGTACTTC. The encoded protein is CASSPGGGGRETQYF. Based on the CDR3 plus reference TRBV5-6 and TRBJ2-5, the full variable domain is DAGVTQSPTHLIKTRGQQVTLRCSPKSGHDTVSWYQQALGQGPQFIFQYYEEEERQRGNFPDRFSGHQFPNYSSELNVNALLLGDSALYLCASSPGGGGRETQYFGPGTRLLVL.

This clonotype was seen many times. Here the CDR3 DNA reads TGTGCCAGCAGTTTTCAGGGTTGGAATGAGCAGTTCTTC. Protein product: CASSFQGWNEQFF. The chain carries TRBV28 and TRBJ2-1, with D perhaps matching TRBD1 (5 bases). The CDR3 consists of 13 residues. With 3 bases removed from V and 7 bases from J, the gap between germline ends came to 10 bases. CDR1 and CDR2 from the germline V gene are MDHEN and SYDVKM. The whole variable domain, filled in from reference TRBV28 and TRBJ2-1, reads DVKVTQSSRYLVKRTGEKVFLECVQDMDHENMFWYRQDPGLGLRLIYFSYDVKMKEKGDIPEGYSVSREKKERFSLILESASTNQTSMYLCASSFQGWNEQFFGPGTRLTVL.

This clonotype appeared many times. The chain is built from TRBV27 and TRBJ2-2; no reliable D call. The CDR3 is made up of 13 amino acids. Trimming took 8 bases from V and 6 from J, leaving 13 bases between them. Germline V CDR1 and CDR2: MNHEY, SMNVEV (reference sequence). The CDR3 DNA sequence: TGTGCCAGCCAGGACGGACCGGCCGGGGAGCTGTTTTTT. Its protein is CASQDGPAGELFF.

The sample holds many counts of this clonotype. CDR3 sequence (DNA): TGCGCCAGCAGCTTGGAACCCTTGTACGAGCAGTACTTC. This codes for CASSLEPLYEQYF. This chain uses TRBV5-1 with TRBJ2-7; D gene uncertain. Germline lookup yields CDR1 SGHRS and CDR2 YFSETQ. The CDR3 consists of 13 residues. The V end was cut by 0 bases, the J end by 4 bases, with 8 bases between.

This clonotype was seen at least ten times. Relative to the germline gene, one junction end is altered; a read error may explain this. This chain connects TRBV5-1 to TRBJ2-3, with D possibly matching TRBD2 (6 bases). Looked up from germline, CDR1 is SGHRS and CDR2 is YFSETQ. CDR3 length: 14 amino acids. In DNA, the CDR3 is TGTGCCAGCAGCCTGGGAGGCTACACAGATACGCAGTATTTT. Its protein product is CASSLGGYTDTQYF.

In its sample, this clonotype was seen many times. The rearrangement uses TRBV29-1 and TRBJ2-3, with 8 bases fitting TRBD1. Germline V gives CDR1 SQVTM, CDR2 ANQGSEA. This CDR3 region has 16 residues. After removal of 1 base from V and 0 bases from J, the junction contained 6 bases not matched to a gene. For the CDR3, the DNA is TGCAGCGTTGAAGTGACCGGGACAGGCAGCACAGATACGCAGTATTTT. Its protein is CSVEVTGTGSTDTQYF.

This clonotype came up once. The gene calls are TRBV7-9 and TRBJ1-6, with TRBD1 as a possible D gene (5 bases). The germline V and J ends were trimmed by 1 base and 8 bases, with 12 bases remaining between them. Germline CDR1 and CDR2: SEHNR and FQNEAQ (reference sequence). The CDR3 has 15 amino acids. The DNA of the CDR3 is TGTGCCAGCAGCTTAGTATCAGGGACGGATTCACCCCTCCACTTT. It yields the protein CASSLVSGTDSPLHF.

This clonotype was seen only a few times. The chain carries TRBV10-3 and TRBJ2-7; D not certain. This CDR3 contains 18 residues. Germline loops: CDR1 ENHRY, CDR2 SYGVKD. Trimming shortened V by 0 bases and J by 7 bases, and 25 bases separated the two germline ends. The CDR3 DNA sequence: TGTGCCATCAGTGAGTCGCGTCGCCGTATTGTCGTGGGTGGGGAGCAGTACTTC. Its protein is CAISESRRRIVVGGEQYF.

This clonotype has a handful of counts. V and J are TRBV30 and TRBJ1-5; 7 bases match TRBD1. The CDR3 contains 14 residues. Trimming took 5 bases from V and 0 from J; bases not matched to a gene: 4. From germline, CDR1 is GTSNPN and CDR2 SVGIG (reference sequence). The CDR3 protein is CAWQQGNSNQPQHF. CDR3 in DNA: TGTGCCTGGCAACAGGGGAATAGCAATCAGCCCCAGCATTTT.

A few counts support this clonotype. The genes are TRBV28 and TRBJ2-1; D possibly corresponds to TRBD2 (7 bases). CDR1 is MDHEN, CDR2 SYDVKM, per germline. The length of the CDR3 is 15 residues. The germline V and J ends were trimmed by 6 bases and 12 bases, with 24 bases remaining between them. The DNA of the CDR3 is TGTGCCAGCAGGACCCCGTTAGGGGGAGGGCTCGGGCAGTTCTTC. It encodes CASRTPLGGGLGQFF.

This clonotype was recorded at least ten times. V is TRBV7-2 and J is TRBJ2-2, with D tentatively TRBD2 (6 bases). Germline CDR1 SGHTA, CDR2 FQGNSA. The V end was cut by 6 bases, the J end by 3 bases, with 11 bases between. The CDR3 loop spans 14 amino acids. For the CDR3, the DNA is TGTGCCAGCAGTGATAGCGGATACACCGGGGAGCTGTTTTTT. Protein: CASSDSGYTGELFF.

This clonotype appeared many times. This chain connects TRBV3-1 to TRBJ1-3, with D tentatively TRBD1 (6 bases). The V and J ends lost 0 bases and 3 bases respectively, with 12 bases between them. The CDR3 runs 16 residues. In germline, CDR1 is LGHDT, CDR2 YNNKEL (reference sequence). CDR3 bases: TGTGCCAGCAGCCAAGAAATGGGGGCAGGTGGAAACACCATATATTTT. Its protein is CASSQEMGAGGNTIYF.

This clonotype was recorded many times. J is TRBJ2-3 and V is TRBV12-3 or TRBV12-4, with a possible D match to TRBD1 (6 bases). The V end was cut by 4 bases, the J end by 1 base, with 9 bases between. CDR3 length: 14 residues. The DNA for the CDR3 is TGTGCCAGCAGTTGGACAGACGGCACAGATACGCAGTATTTT. Its translation: CASSWTDGTDTQYF.

Note on this clonotype: This sequence may be a read error, since a much larger clone differs from it by one base. The chain's CDR3 is CASSQGGSSRTQYF. DNA of the CDR3: TGCGCCAGCAGCCAAGGCGGGAGCTCGAGGACGCAGTATTTT. J is TRBJ2-3 and V is TRBV4-3; 7 bases fit TRBD2. CDR1 is LGHNA, CDR2 YSLEER, per germline. This CDR3 has 14 amino acids. V trimming: 1 base; J trimming: 9 bases; junction bases outside the gene matches: 7.

This clonotype was detected ten times or more. This chain connects TRBV6-5 to TRBJ1-2; D possibly corresponds to TRBD1 (6 bases). The V gene's germline CDR1 is MNHEY and CDR2 SVGAGI. CDR3 length: 15 residues. The V gene lost 2 bases and the J gene lost 5 bases, with 15 bases spanning the gap. The CDR3: CASSYLPGTPYGYTF. CDR3 coding DNA: TGTGCCAGCAGTTACCTACCCGGGACACCGTATGGCTACACCTTC.

This clonotype has a count of ten or more. The chain links TRBV7-2 to TRBJ2-3, with 8 positions matching TRBD2. The V gene's germline CDR1 is SGHTA and CDR2 FQGNSA. This CDR3 comprises 16 residues. Trimming removed 5 bases from V and 1 base from J; junction bases left unmatched: 8. The CDR3 protein is CASSIVGAGGTDTQYF. The CDR3 region has the DNA TGTGCCAGCAGCATCGTAGGAGCGGGGGGCACAGATACGCAGTATTTT.

Points on this clonotype: This could be a read error, since a much larger clone is one nucleotide away. The chain links TRBV28 to TRBJ2-3; 13 bases line up with TRBD2. This CDR3 contains 17 residues. Per germline, CDR1 MDHEN and CDR2 SYDVKM. Here the CDR3 DNA reads TGTGCCAGCAGTTTAGGACTAGCGGGAGATAGCACAGATGCGCAGTATTTT. This encodes CASSLGLAGDSTDAQYF. The entire variable domain, with the rest obtained from reference TRBV28 and TRBJ2-3, is as follows: DVKVTQSSRYLVKRTGEKVFLECVQDMDHENMFWYRQDPGLGLRLIYFSYDVKMKEKGDIPEGYSVSREKKERFSLILESASTNQTSMYLCASSLGLAGDSTDAQYFGPGTRLTVL.

On this clonotype: Just one base apart from a much larger clone, this may be a read error. V and J are TRBV20-1 and TRBJ2-1; D may be TRBD1 (5 bases). This CDR3 spans 13 amino acids. From germline, CDR1 is DFQATT and CDR2 SNEGSKA (reference sequence). CDR3 DNA: TGCAGTGCTCATAAGCCAGGGTACAATGAGCTGTTCTTC. This codes for CSAHKPGYNELFF.

This clonotype was observed many times. This rearrangement joins TRBV25-1 to TRBJ2-7; 13 bases fit TRBD2. This CDR3 is built from 15 residues. V gave up 4 bases and J gave up 5 bases; unmatched junction bases: 5. CDR1 and CDR2 from the germline V gene are MGHDK and SYGVNS. The CDR3 sequence is CASSGRLAGGNEQYF. The CDR3 DNA is TGTGCCAGCAGTGGGAGACTAGCGGGAGGAAACGAGCAGTACTTC.

This clonotype has just one count. The J gene is TRBJ2-1, the V gene TRBV7-2; 10 bases line up with TRBD2. Germline CDR1 is SGHTA and CDR2 is FQGNSA. The CDR3 spans 15 residues. V lost 5 bases and J lost 10; bases outside the gene matches: 11. The CDR3 nucleotides read TGTGCCAGCAGCCCTGAGCCTAGCGGGAGATACGAGCAGTTCTTC. Its protein product is CASSPEPSGRYEQFF.

This clonotype was detected many times. V usage is TRBV5-1 and J usage is TRBJ2-7; D remains unclear. The length of the CDR3 is 16 residues. The germline V gene has CDR1 SGHRS and CDR2 YFSETQ. Between the trimmed V and J ends, which lost 2 bases and 2 bases, there was a span of 17 bases. The CDR3 spells CASSFGPQSWTYEQYF. In DNA form, the CDR3 reads TGCGCCAGCAGCTTCGGGCCACAAAGCTGGACCTACGAGCAGTACTTC.

The V call is TRBV28, the J call TRBJ2-3; D gene unclear. Trimming shortened V by 4 bases and J by 2 bases, and 19 bases separated the two germline ends. CDR1 is MDHEN, CDR2 SYDVKM, per germline. CDR3 size: 17 residues. The CDR3, as DNA: TGTGCCAGCAGTTCAATCCGGACGATGTACTTCACAGATACGCAGTATTTT. Residues: CASSSIRTMYFTDTQYF.

The V call is TRBV10-3, the J call TRBJ2-7, with 7 bases aligning to TRBD1. Looked up from germline, CDR1 is ENHRY and CDR2 is SYGVKD. The trim removed 10 bases at V and 2 bases at J, leaving 8 bases unmatched. This CDR3 spans 13 amino acids. The CDR3 DNA reads as TGTGCCACCCACCGGGACAGTACCTACGAGCAGTACTTC. Its protein is CATHRDSTYEQYF.

This clonotype was recorded at least ten times. The chain employs TRBV4-3 and TRBJ2-3; 9 bases match TRBD2. CDR1 and CDR2 (germline): LGHNA, YSLEER. Germline trimming cut 1 base from V and 4 bases from J; bases unmatched to any gene: 6. The CDR3 sequence is 16 residues long. The CDR3: CASSQVRAGGADTQYF. CDR3 bases: TGCGCCAGCAGCCAAGTTCGAGCGGGAGGCGCAGATACGCAGTATTTT.